Listed below are T cell receptor beta chains from one sample, sequenced in a study of response to subunit inactivated influenza vaccine. TCRdb called the RT-PCR reads again in MiXCR, with one record for every CDR3 protein. The data hold about 480,000 distinct CDR3 sequences, with 25% observed a single time. The sequences come from CD4+ T cells sorted from PBMCs, collected roughly 5 days after vaccination. The receptors derive from a man in his fifties or sixties who received an inactivated influenza vaccine. Each CDR3 is given with its conserved first and last residue. The D gene is left open where the match is weak. The size of a clone is reported for some rows only, either as once, few or many, or as a class for expanded clones.

>few|TRBD2|TRBV30|TRBJ2-1
CAWSRGLAAFDEQFF
TGTGCCTGGAGTAGAGGACTAGCGGCCTTTGATGAGCAGTTCTTC
>-|-|TRBV5-5|TRBJ1-1
CASSLFGPEKAFF
TGTGCCAGCAGCTTGTTCGGCCCGGAGAAAGCTTTCTTT
>-|-|TRBV5-1|TRBJ1-6
CASSVGPWDSPLHF
TGCGCCAGCAGCGTGGGACCCTGGGATTCACCCCTCCACTTT
>-|TRBD2|TRBV7-2|TRBJ2-1
CASSLTSGSGNEQFF
TGTGCCAGCAGCTTAACCAGCGGGAGTGGCAATGAGCAGTTCTTC
>-|-|TRBV6-2/TRBV6-3|TRBJ2-7
CASSYVAYEQYF
TGTGCCAGCAGTTACGTCGCGTACGAGCAGTACTTC
>-|-|TRBV5-1|TRBJ2-3
CASSLVTGRYTDTQYF
TGCGCCAGCAGCTTGGTTACCGGGAGATATACAGATACGCAGTATTTT
>-|TRBD2|TRBV2|TRBJ2-7
CASKREGHEQYF
TGTGCCAGCAAGCGGGAGGGGCACGAGCAGTACTTC
>few|TRBD2|TRBV10-3|TRBJ2-1
CAISEYPSGRAGGEQFF
TGTGCCATCAGTGAGTACCCTAGCGGGAGGGCCGGAGGTGAGCAGTTCTTC
>-|-|TRBV7-2|TRBJ2-1
CASSLVQSTGEQFF
TGTGCCAGCAGCTTAGTCCAGAGCACGGGAGAGCAGTTCTTC
>-|-|TRBV7-2|TRBJ2-3
CASSPGTFSDTQYF
TGTGCCAGCAGCCCCGGGACTTTCTCAGATACGCAGTATTTT
>-|-|TRBV28|TRBJ2-5
CASSPSVLWTQYF
TGTGCCAGCAGTCCCTCCGTATTGTGGACCCAGTACTTC
>-|-|TRBV11-2|TRBJ2-3
CASSSGSYTQYF
TGTGCCAGCAGCTCGGGGAGTTATACGCAGTATTTT
>many|-|TRBV7-2|TRBJ2-5
CASSLVGGRETQYF
TGTGCCAGCAGCTTAGTAGGAGGGAGGGAGACCCAGTACTTC
>-|TRBD1|TRBV10-2|TRBJ2-5
CAIQDRGPHRSYQETQYF
TGCGCCATCCAGGACAGGGGGCCCCATCGCTCTTACCAAGAGACCCAGTACTTC
>few|TRBD1|TRBV20-1|TRBJ2-3
CSARDYGTGVSDTQYF
TGCAGTGCTAGAGATTACGGGACAGGGGTCTCAGATACGCAGTATTTT
>many|TRBD2|TRBV5-1|TRBJ2-1
CASSLDGGAYNEQFF
TGCGCCAGCAGCTTGGATGGGGGGGCCTACAATGAGCAGTTCTTC
>-|-|TRBV6-1|TRBJ2-3
CASSEDGRSTDTQYF
TGTGCCAGCAGTGAAGACGGCAGATCCACAGATACGCAGTATTTT
>few|-|TRBV10-3|TRBJ2-7
CAISNRDGAYEQYF
TGTGCCATCAGTAACCGGGACGGGGCCTACGAGCAGTACTTC
>few|TRBD2|TRBV29-1|TRBJ2-1
CSGRLAGSYNEQFF
TGCAGCGGTAGACTAGCGGGGAGCTACAATGAGCAGTTCTTC
>-|-|TRBV20-1|TRBJ1-1
CSARWQLNTEAFF
TGCAGTGCTAGATGGCAGTTGAACACTGAAGCTTTCTTT
>-|TRBD1|TRBV5-6|TRBJ1-1
CASTTGTVTVEAFF
TGTGCCAGCACCACAGGGACAGTAACAGTTGAAGCTTTCTTT
>-|-|TRBV12-3/TRBV12-4|TRBJ2-3
CASRPTSGDTQYF
TGTGCCAGCAGACCTACAAGTGGGGATACGCAGTATTTT